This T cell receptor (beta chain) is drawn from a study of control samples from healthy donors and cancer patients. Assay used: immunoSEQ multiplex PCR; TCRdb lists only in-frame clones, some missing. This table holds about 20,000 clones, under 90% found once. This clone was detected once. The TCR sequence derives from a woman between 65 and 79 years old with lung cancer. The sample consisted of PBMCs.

CDR3 region: CATSDGRGGKSNQPQHF. The CDR3, as DNA: TGTGCCACCAGTGATGGGCGTGGGGGGAAAAGCAATCAGCCCCAGCATTTT. The chain uses TRBV24-1 and TRBJ1-5, with D perhaps TRBD1 (5 bases). V was clipped by 3 bases and J by 1 base, with 15 bases between them. CDR1 and CDR2 from the germline V gene are KGHDR and SFDVKD. The CDR3 spans 17 residues.